Listed below are T cell receptor beta chains from one sample, sequenced in a study of T cells after posttransplantation cyclophosphamide. Repertoires were generated with immunoSEQ multiplex PCR, while TCRdb's copy carries only in-frame clones and drops some. Found here are 10,000 or so clones, roughly 80% of them singletons; the top ten hold approximately 15%. The source was PBMCs, collected 1,900 to 2,000 days after a stem cell transplant with posttransplant cyclophosphamide. The receptor set was obtained from a female patient aged 40-50 years who received an allogeneic stem cell transplant from a related donor, was CMV-positive, and had no GVHD. Some T cells may have originated in the graft donor. CDR3s include the opening cysteine and the closing phenylalanine or tryptophan. The order of the fields is D gene, J gene, CDR3 length, clone size, V gene, CDR3 protein, CDR3 DNA. The D gene is left open where the match is weak. Clone size is not always given. Where it is, it says once, few, many or a class for expanded clones.

D: TRBD1; J: TRBJ1-3; length: 16; size: once; V: TRBV15; CDR3: CATSPGDRGFGNTIYF; DNA: TGTGCCACCAGTCCTGGGGACAGGGGTTTCGGAAACACCATATATTTT
D: TRBD2; J: TRBJ2-2; length: 17; size: -; V: TRBV18; CDR3: CASSPPKAGLNTGELFF; DNA: TGTGCCAGCTCCCCCCCTAAAGCGGGGCTGAACACCGGGGAGCTGTTTTTT
D: -; J: TRBJ2-1; length: 11; size: -; V: TRBV27; CDR3: CARVGRNEQFF; DNA: TGTGCCCGGGTTGGTAGGAATGAGCAGTTCTTC
D: TRBD2; J: TRBJ2-5; length: 14; size: few; V: TRBV6-1; CDR3: CASSALAGGETQYF; DNA: TGTGCCAGCAGTGCCCTAGCGGGGGGGGAGACCCAGTACTTC
D: -; J: TRBJ1-2; length: 13; size: few; V: TRBV5-1; CDR3: CASSLRAGAGYTF; DNA: TGCGCCAGCAGCTTGCGGGCAGGGGCTGGCTACACCTTC
D: -; J: TRBJ2-2; length: 14; size: -; V: TRBV6-4; CDR3: CASSDSRTAGELFF; DNA: TGTGCCAGCAGTGACTCGAGGACAGCCGGGGAGCTGTTTTTT
D: TRBD1; J: TRBJ2-3; length: 16; size: -; V: TRBV5-1; CDR3: CASSPVGQGGSDTQYF; DNA: TGCGCCAGCAGCCCGGTGGGACAGGGGGGATCAGATACGCAGTATTTT
D: -; J: TRBJ1-1; length: 14; size: -; V: TRBV12-5; CDR3: CASGEGGESTEAFF; DNA: TGTGCTAGTGGTGAGGGGGGGGAGAGCACTGAAGCTTTCTTT
D: TRBD1; J: TRBJ2-7; length: 15; size: -; V: TRBV14; CDR3: CASSLSTGASYEQYF; DNA: TGTGCCAGCAGCCTATCGACAGGGGCCTCCTACGAGCAGTACTTC
D: TRBD1; J: TRBJ2-3; length: 16; size: -; V: TRBV5-1; CDR3: CASSKGQGVLTDTQYF; DNA: TGCGCCAGCAGCAAGGGACAGGGGGTACTCACAGATACGCAGTATTTT
D: TRBD2; J: TRBJ2-3; length: 17; size: -; V: TRBV2; CDR3: CASSEESGGMITDTQYF; DNA: TGTGCCAGCAGTGAAGAAAGCGGGGGGATGATCACAGATACGCAGTATTTT
D: TRBD1; J: TRBJ1-2; length: 14; size: -; V: TRBV2; CDR3: CASREQGADYGYTF; DNA: TGTGCCAGCAGGGAACAGGGGGCGGACTATGGCTACACCTTC
D: -; J: TRBJ1-2; length: 15; size: -; V: TRBV7-8; CDR3: CASLGQLDDGYGYTF; DNA: TGTGCCAGCTTGGGACAATTGGATGATGGCTATGGCTACACCTTC
D: -; J: TRBJ2-3; length: 14; size: -; V: TRBV28; CDR3: CASSFVLGTDTQYF; DNA: TGTGCCAGCAGTTTTGTTCTAGGCACAGATACGCAGTATTTT
D: TRBD1; J: TRBJ2-2; length: 15; size: -; V: TRBV2; CDR3: CASRDRGISTGELFF; DNA: TGTGCCAGCAGGGACAGGGGAATAAGTACCGGGGAGCTGTTTTTT
D: -; J: TRBJ1-2; length: 12; size: -; V: TRBV5-1; CDR3: CASGLLPDGYTF; DNA: TGCGCCAGCGGATTACTACCGGATGGCTACACCTTC
D: TRBD1; J: TRBJ1-1; length: 14; size: -; V: TRBV5-6; CDR3: CASSSPGAGGPAFF; DNA: TGTGCCAGCAGCTCCCCCGGGGCAGGGGGCCCAGCTTTCTTT
D: -; J: TRBJ1-1; length: 14; size: -; V: TRBV29-1; CDR3: CSVEVPMRNTEAFF; DNA: TGCAGCGTTGAGGTGCCAATGCGGAACACTGAAGCTTTCTTT
D: TRBD1; J: TRBJ2-7; length: 13; size: -; V: TRBV6-1; CDR3: CASRDRRTYEQYF; DNA: TGTGCCAGCAGGGACAGGAGGACCTACGAGCAGTACTTC
D: -; J: TRBJ1-4; length: 14; size: -; V: TRBV5-6; CDR3: CASSLVGPGEKLFF; DNA: TGTGCCAGCAGCTTGGTCGGGCCGGGGGAAAAACTGTTTTTT
D: TRBD1; J: TRBJ1-2; length: 14; size: -; V: TRBV7-2; CDR3: CASSFQGVGYGYTF; DNA: TGTGCCAGCAGCTTTCAGGGGGTGGGCTATGGCTACACCTTC
D: -; J: TRBJ1-3; length: 15; size: -; V: TRBV14; CDR3: CASSQDAGSGNTIYF; DNA: TGTGCCAGCAGCCAAGATGCAGGCTCTGGAAACACCATATATTTT
D: -; J: TRBJ1-2; length: 14; size: -; V: TRBV11-1; CDR3: CASSPRPDSYGYTF; DNA: TGTGCCAGCAGCCCCCGCCCCGACAGCTATGGCTACACCTTC
D: -; J: TRBJ2-1; length: 16; size: -; V: TRBV27; CDR3: CASRQILRGALNEQFF; DNA: TGTGCCAGCAGACAAATACTAAGGGGCGCCCTGAATGAGCAGTTCTTC
D: -; J: TRBJ2-7; length: 15; size: -; V: TRBV7-8; CDR3: CASSLVSDYPYEQYF; DNA: TGTGCCAGCAGCTTAGTTTCGGACTACCCCTACGAGCAGTACTTC
D: TRBD1; J: TRBJ1-2; length: 16; size: -; V: TRBV23-1; CDR3: CASSQSKGAEGHGYTF; DNA: TGCGCCAGCAGTCAATCTAAGGGGGCGGAGGGGCATGGCTACACCTTC
D: -; J: TRBJ1-3; length: 15; size: -; V: TRBV7-2; CDR3: CASSSHTGTGNTIYF; DNA: TGTGCCAGCAGCTCTCACACAGGGACTGGAAACACCATATATTTT
D: -; J: TRBJ2-1; length: 16; size: -; V: TRBV9; CDR3: CASSPSQGTLGHEQFF; DNA: TGTGCCAGCAGCCCCTCTCAGGGCACTTTGGGGCATGAGCAGTTCTTC
D: -; J: TRBJ2-2; length: 14; size: -; V: TRBV29-1; CDR3: CSVERGANTGELFF; DNA: TGCAGCGTTGAACGGGGGGCCAACACCGGGGAGCTGTTTTTT
D: -; J: TRBJ1-1; length: 13; size: -; V: TRBV5-1; CDR3: CASSQQLNTEAFF; DNA: TGCGCCAGCAGCCAACAGTTGAACACTGAAGCTTTCTTT